A single T cell receptor beta chain is shown here with its context. No cognate antigen has been identified for it. Base quality data are lacking; no much larger clone is found one base away. The sample belongs to a study of blood T cell repertoires in COVID-19 (TCRdb year 2020). For the study in its entirety: Samples covering the acute and convalescent phases of COVID-19 were provided by collaborators in the United States, Italy and Spain. The prospective study material was composed of cDNA or gDNA derived from T cells, B-cell-depleted T cells, or PBMCs. Deeply sampled blood TCRbeta repertoires from subjects exposed to, actively infected with, or recovered from COVID-19 were included in the dataset. A freely available public database, intended as a resource for researchers studying the immune response to SARS-CoV-2, is where the repertoires were released. Samples came from the ongoing ImmuneRACE study (first 160 participants) plus 1,254 subjects from 6 global collaborators. Nearly every sample came with metadata listing a de-identified subject ID, COVID-19 status, age in years and sex. HLA class I and class II types, where available, came from metadata supplied by the sample provider rather than from assay-based typing. Paper-wide results and their limitations: The amount of clinical and demographic metadata varied by source and participant and was provided uncurated.

From the germline V gene, CDR1 is SGHTA and CDR2 is FQGNSA. From V the trimming removes 4 bases and from J it removes 4 bases, while the gene matches leave 4 bases of the junction unaccounted for. CDR3 length: 13 amino acids, cysteine to phenylalanine. This entry keeps only the CDR3 DNA: 39 bases, framed from base 1. Whole blood was collected in K2EDTA tubes by collaborating institutions according to the institutions' own protocols. Collaborator samples were shipped for TCRbeta analysis as frozen whole blood, isolated PBMCs, or DNA extracted from either sample type. TCRbeta CDR3 regions were amplified from genomic DNA by means of the immunoSEQ Assay, a bias-controlled multiplex PCR. On the authors' methods: Nucleated cell counts per sample were estimated from amplification of reference gene primers within the assay. To quantify the absolute abundance of each unique TCRbeta CDR3 rearrangement, sequence reads were collapsed and filtered. For each sample, productive Simpson clonality was calculated as the square root of Simpson's diversity index across productive rearrangements. The table comes from immuneACCESS by way of TCRdb, which keeps in-frame sequences with V and J called. Part of the clones is missing from these tables; in studies checked, under half for an unresolved V gene and the rest for unknown reasons. D and trimming come from the DNA, and the V and J calls and clone size come from that table. The sample has 59,000 or so clones on record, around four fifths of them singletons. The ten largest account for approximately 5% of the sample.

Rearrangement joined TRBV7-2 to TRBJ2-7; 7 bases in the junction line up with TRBD1. This TCR derives from a human donor in a cohort sampled during active COVID-19. Material for sequencing was peripheral blood. In nucleotide form, the sequence is TGTGCCAGCAGCTCCCGCAGGGGGTACGAGCAGTACTTC. This is translated as CASSSRRGYEQYF.